This T cell receptor (beta chain) is drawn from a study of T cell repertoires in cytomegalovirus infection. Study details: A matching HLA type, together with CMV infection, was signaled by public TCR beta signatures.

Trimming took off 4 bases at V and 3 bases at J, with 13 bases between the two ends. CDR1 and CDR2 from the germline V gene are DFQATT and SNEGSKA (reference sequence). This CDR3 has 13 amino acids. TCRdb called the reads again in MiXCR, with one record for every CDR3 protein. Of some 300,000 distinct CDR3 sequences listed, roughly 13% are singletons. The TCR was taken from a human donor in good health (CMV status not recorded). Some clones in this sample may be carry-over from other donors' samples. This chain uses TRBV20-1 with TRBJ2-7; maybe TRBD1 (6 bases). The source material was PBMCs. The CDR3 loop reads CSAMGAQGYEQYF. The CDR3 nucleotides read TGCAGTGCTATGGGGGCGCAGGGCTACGAGCAGTACTTC.